This T cell receptor (beta chain) originates from a study of blood T cell repertoires in COVID-19. Germline CDR1 and CDR2: SEHNR and FQNEAQ (reference sequence). J lost 3 bases, V lost 3 bases, and 5 bases had no gene match. The CDR3 covers 15 residues. Points on this clone: Other nucleotide sequences from this sample produce the same CDR3.

Sequencing used immunoSEQ multiplex PCR; TCRdb keeps in-frame clones, though not all of them. The sample carries about 190,000 clones, approximately 81% recorded once. Sequenced material: peripheral blood. This TCR was sampled from a human donor in a cohort sampled during active COVID-19. The rearrangement links TRBV7-9 to TRBJ2-7; TRBD2 aligns across 10 bases. The CDR3 bases are TGTGCCAGCAGCTTGGGGACTAGCGCGATCTACGAGCAGTACTTC. This codes for CASSLGTSAIYEQYF.